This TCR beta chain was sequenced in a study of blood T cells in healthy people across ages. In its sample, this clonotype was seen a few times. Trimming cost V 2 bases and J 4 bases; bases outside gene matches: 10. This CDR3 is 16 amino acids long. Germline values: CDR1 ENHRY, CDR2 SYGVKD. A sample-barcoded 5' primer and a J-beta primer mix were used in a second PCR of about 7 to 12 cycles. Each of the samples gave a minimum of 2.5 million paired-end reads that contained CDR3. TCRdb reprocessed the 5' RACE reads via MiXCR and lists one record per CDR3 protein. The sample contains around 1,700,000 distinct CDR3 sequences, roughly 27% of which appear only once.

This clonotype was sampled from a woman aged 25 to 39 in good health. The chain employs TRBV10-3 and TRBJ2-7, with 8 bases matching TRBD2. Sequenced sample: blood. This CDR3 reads CAISEQPSGRRYEQYF. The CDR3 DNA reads TGTGCCATCAGTGAGCAACCCAGCGGGAGAAGGTACGAGCAGTACTTC.